This TCR beta chain emerged from a study of regulatory T cells in long-lasting Graves disease. Time point of the sample: newly diagnosed GD, antithyroid drugs for less than 3 months. There was RNA extracted from PBMCs, and the TCR library was made from it. Diagnoses of Graves' disease were made by American Thyroid Association guidelines. The CDR3 extends over 12 amino acids. CDR1 and CDR2 from the germline V gene are SQVTM and ANQGSEA. Trimming removed 5 bases from V and 6 bases from J; junction bases left unmatched: 4. Library construction for TCR beta used iRepertoire HTBI primers and Arm-PCR of CDR3 regions. One entry per CDR3 protein results from TCRdb running MiXCR on the multiplex PCR reads. The sample has 300,000 to 400,000 distinct CDR3 sequences, more than 15% seen once.

The sequencing here drew on peripheral blood mononuclear cells (PBMCs), taken at new diagnosis, from a patient treated with antithyroid drugs. The receptor comes from a female donor with Graves disease. V and J are TRBV29-1 and TRBJ2-1, with 7 bases identical to TRBD1. The chain's CDR3 is CSVTTGVNEQFF. The CDR3 coding sequence is TGCAGCGTTACAACAGGGGTCAATGAGCAGTTCTTC.